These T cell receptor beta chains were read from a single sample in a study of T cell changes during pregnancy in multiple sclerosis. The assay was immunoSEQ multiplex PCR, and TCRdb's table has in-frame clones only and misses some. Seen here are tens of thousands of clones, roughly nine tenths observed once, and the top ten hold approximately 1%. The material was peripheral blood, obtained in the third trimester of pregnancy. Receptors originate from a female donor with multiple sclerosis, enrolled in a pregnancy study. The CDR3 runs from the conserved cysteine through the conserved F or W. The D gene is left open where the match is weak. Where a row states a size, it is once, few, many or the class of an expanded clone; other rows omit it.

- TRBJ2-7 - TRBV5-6 CASALDRIYEQYF TGTGCCAGCGCCTTGGACAGAATCTACGAGCAGTACTTC
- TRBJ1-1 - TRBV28 CASSPTGQNVNTEAFF TGTGCCAGCAGTCCTACAGGACAGAATGTTAACACTGAAGCTTTCTTT
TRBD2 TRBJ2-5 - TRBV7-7 CASSQLGLADQETQYF TGTGCTAGCAGCCAGCTGGGACTAGCGGACCAAGAGACCCAGTACTTC
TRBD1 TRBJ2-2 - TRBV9 CASSVGTGVRAGELFF TGTGCCAGCAGCGTAGGGACAGGGGTACGCGCCGGGGAGCTGTTTTTT
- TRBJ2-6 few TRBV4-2 CASSQEGGAGANVLTF TGTGCCAGCAGCCAAGAGGGAGGAGCTGGGGCCAACGTCCTGACTTTC
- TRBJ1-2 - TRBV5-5 CASSSYDTNYGYTF TGTGCCAGCAGCTCGTACGACACTAACTATGGCTACACCTTC
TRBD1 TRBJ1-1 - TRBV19 CASSATGGTEAFF TGTGCCAGTAGTGCGACAGGGGGGACTGAAGCTTTCTTT
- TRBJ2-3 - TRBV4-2 CASSPGSDTQYF TGTGCCAGCAGCCCCGGGTCAGATACGCAGTATTTT
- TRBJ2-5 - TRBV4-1 CASSQVVPQNRYQETQYF TGCGCCAGCAGCCAAGTTGTCCCTCAAAACAGGTACCAAGAGACCCAGTACTTC
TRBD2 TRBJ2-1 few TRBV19 CASTQLAESNEQFF TGTGCCAGTACCCAACTAGCGGAATCCAATGAGCAGTTCTTC
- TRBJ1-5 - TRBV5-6 CASSLGTLSNQPQHF TGTGCCAGCAGCTTGGGGACACTTAGCAATCAGCCCCAGCATTTT
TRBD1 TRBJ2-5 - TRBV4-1 CASSPSRQGRETQYF TGCGCCAGCAGCCCTTCAAGACAGGGACGTGAGACCCAGTACTTC
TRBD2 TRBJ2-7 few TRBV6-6 CASRSPSGGSSYEQYF TGTGCCAGCAGATCCCCCTCGGGCGGGAGCTCCTACGAGCAGTACTTC
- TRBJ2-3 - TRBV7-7 CASSLGSGSTDTQYF TGTGCCAGCAGCCTAGGTAGCGGTAGCACAGATACGCAGTATTTT
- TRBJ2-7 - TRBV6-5 CASSTVGGWSYEQYF TGTGCCAGCAGTACCGTCGGGGGTTGGTCCTACGAGCAGTACTTC
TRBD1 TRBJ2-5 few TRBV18 CASSLKTDRTETQYF TGTGCCAGCTCACTAAAAACGGACAGGACAGAGACCCAGTACTTC
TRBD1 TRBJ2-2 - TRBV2 CASTLAGTAGELFF TGTGCCAGCACCTTAGCCGGGACAGCCGGGGAGCTGTTTTTT
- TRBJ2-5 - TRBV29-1 CSVEWAAEQETQYF TGCAGCGTTGAATGGGCAGCCGAACAAGAGACCCAGTACTTC
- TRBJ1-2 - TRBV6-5 CASSFRTKGYGYTF TGTGCCAGCAGTTTTCGGACAAAGGGCTATGGCTACACCTTC
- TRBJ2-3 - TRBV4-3 CASSQVSQKPTDTQYF TGCGCCAGCAGCCAAGTGTCCCAGAAACCCACAGATACGCAGTATTTT
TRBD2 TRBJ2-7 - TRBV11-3 CASSTGLGYEQYF TGTGCCAGCAGCACCGGACTAGGCTACGAGCAGTACTTC
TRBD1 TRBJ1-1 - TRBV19 CASSIWGQDTEAFF TGTGCCAGTAGTATATGGGGACAGGACACTGAAGCTTTCTTT
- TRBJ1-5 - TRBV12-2 CASRLATSGSNQPQHF TGTGCAAGTCGCTTAGCGACATCCGGAAGCAATCAGCCCCAGCATTTT
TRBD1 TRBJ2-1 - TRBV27 CASTSNRGLYNEQFF TGTGCCAGCACCTCTAACAGGGGGCTTTACAATGAGCAGTTCTTC
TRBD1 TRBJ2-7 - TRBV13 CASSPRQGSSYEQYF TGTGCCAGCAGCCCCCGACAGGGGAGCTCCTACGAGCAGTACTTC
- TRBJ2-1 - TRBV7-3 CASSPRLAGNNEQFF TGTGCCAGCAGCCCCAGACTTGCGGGTAACAATGAGCAGTTCTTC
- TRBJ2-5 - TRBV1 CTSSRKGLAGEETQYF TGCACCAGCAGCCGGAAGGGACTAGCGGGAGAAGAGACCCAGTACTTC
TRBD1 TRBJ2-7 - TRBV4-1 CASSQGDRTYEQYF TGCGCCAGCAGCCAAGGGGACAGGACCTACGAGCAGTACTTC
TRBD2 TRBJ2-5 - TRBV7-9 CASCREGQETQYF TGTGCCAGCTGCCGGGAGGGCCAAGAGACCCAGTACTTC
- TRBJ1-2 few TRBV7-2 CASSLGPVSYGYTF TGTGCCAGCAGCTTAGGTCCAGTGTCCTATGGCTACACCTTC
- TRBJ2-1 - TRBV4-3 CASSVRLGGLSEQFF TGCGCCAGCAGTGTAAGATTAGGGGGTCTTTCTGAGCAGTTCTTC
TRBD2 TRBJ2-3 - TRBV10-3 CAIRISGANTDTQYF TGTGCCATCAGGATTAGCGGGGCGAACACAGATACGCAGTATTTT
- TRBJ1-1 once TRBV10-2 CASSVDTNTEAFF TGCGCCAGCAGTGTTGACACTAACACTGAAGCTTTCTTT
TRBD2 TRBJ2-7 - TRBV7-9 CASSSGGRADEQYF TGTGCCAGCAGCTCGGGCGGGAGGGCCGACGAGCAGTACTTC
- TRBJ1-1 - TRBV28 CASSLIGQSNAEAFF TGTGCCAGCAGTTTAATAGGACAGTCTAACGCTGAAGCTTTCTTT
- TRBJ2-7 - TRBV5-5 CASSEESRGGEQYF TGTGCCAGCAGCGAAGAGTCTAGGGGCGGCGAGCAGTACTTC
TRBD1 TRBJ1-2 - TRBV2 CASADPQEGAINGYTF TGTGCCAGCGCTGATCCCCAGGAGGGGGCGATTAATGGCTACACCTTC
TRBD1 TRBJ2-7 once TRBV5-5 CASSLSGTGDYEQYF TGTGCCAGCAGCTTGTCCGGGACAGGGGACTACGAGCAGTACTTC
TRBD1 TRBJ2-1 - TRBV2 CASSLRPGQGDPYNEQFF TGTGCCAGCAGTCTAAGGCCGGGACAGGGGGATCCTTACAATGAGCAGTTCTTC
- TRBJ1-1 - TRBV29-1 CSVPSEYTSEAFF TGCAGCGTCCCAAGCGAGTATACAAGTGAAGCTTTCTTT
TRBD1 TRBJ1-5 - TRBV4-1 CASSQRDRDYGNQPQHF TGCGCCAGCAGCCAGAGGGACAGGGACTACGGCAATCAGCCCCAGCATTTT